This note documents a single T cell receptor beta chain sequence. This clonotype was seen a handful of times. What this receptor recognizes is not known. The input lacks base qualities; no much larger clone sits a single base away. Library method: PCR. Sequencing relied on an Illumina HiSeq 2500. To normalize quantification of the TCRbeta repertoire, the TCR libraries were built with molecular barcoding that relied on unique molecular identifiers. Using fastp at Q25 and MiXCR, TCRdb reprocessed the public reads and kept productive beta chains. Rows matching on CDR3 protein sequence are summarized as one entry with the most common DNA and genes. This sample is represented by some 530,000 distinct CDR3 sequences; under 15% of them were singletons. The leading ten clones occupy around 5.8% of the sample. This specimen comes from a study of T-cell reconstitution after alpha-beta-depleted transplantation in children listed by TCRdb under 2016. Describing the broader study: The study quantitatively tracked T-cell immune reconstitution after TCRalphabeta/CD19-depleted allogeneic hematopoietic cell transplantation in children using TCR repertoire profiling.

V drops 8 bases and J drops 2 bases, leaving 16 bases in between. Sequences LNHNV (CDR1) and YYDKDF (CDR2) are obtained from the germline V gene (reference sequence). The CDR3 measures 16 amino acids from cysteine to phenylalanine. Of the read, only the CDR3 DNA is kept; its 48 bases are in frame from base 1. Sample: PBMCs from the stem cell graft donor, taken from the stem cell graft. Recombination linked TRBV15 to TRBJ2-6; TRBD2 is possibly the D segment (6 matching bases). The TCR originated in a human donor who donated a stem cell graft to a child with combined immunodeficiency. CDR3 sequence: CATSPPGSPGANVLTF. The base sequence is TGTGCCACCTCACCTCCCGGGAGCCCTGGGGCCAACGTCCTGACTTTC.